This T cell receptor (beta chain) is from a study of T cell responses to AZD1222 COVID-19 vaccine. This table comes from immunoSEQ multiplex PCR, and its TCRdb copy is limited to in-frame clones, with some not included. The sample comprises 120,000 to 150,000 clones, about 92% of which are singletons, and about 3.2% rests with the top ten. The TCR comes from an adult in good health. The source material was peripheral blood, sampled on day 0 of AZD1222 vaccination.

The DNA for the CDR3 is TGCGCCAGCAGCTTGGAACAGGGTAATTCACCCCTCCACTTT. It yields the protein CASSLEQGNSPLHF. V gene TRBV5-1 combines with J gene TRBJ1-6; D is possibly TRBD1 (6 bases). This CDR3 is built from 14 residues. Deletions cut 0 bases from V and 6 bases from J, with 7 bases between. Per germline, CDR1 SGHRS and CDR2 YFSETQ.